The rows below give T cell receptor beta chains drawn from one sample of a study of cytomegalovirus exposure and HLA in healthy donors. TCRdb keeps only in-frame clones here, not all; method: immunoSEQ multiplex PCR. Altogether approximately 120,000 clones are present, over 70% being singletons, with the ten largest covering more than 3%. Sequenced input: PBMCs. These TCRs come from a young man in good health and CMV-seropositive. The CDR3 runs from the conserved cysteine through the conserved F or W. Each record gives: V gene, J gene, clone size, D gene, CDR3 DNA, CDR3 protein. D genes are given only for firm matches. Clone size is given for some rows only: seen once, a few or many times, or a class if the clone is expanded.

TRBV6-5	TRBJ1-3	-	-	TGTGCCAGCATGCCCGAAAGAAAGAGGAACACCATATATTTT	CASMPERKRNTIYF
TRBV4-3	TRBJ2-7	-	TRBD1	TGCGCCAGCAGCCCCGAACGGACAGGGAGGACCTACGAGCAGTACTTC	CASSPERTGRTYEQYF
TRBV12-5	TRBJ2-1	-	TRBD1	TGTGCTAGTGGTCCCCGGGACAGGGGCACCAATGAGCAGTTCTTC	CASGPRDRGTNEQFF
TRBV6-6	TRBJ1-5	-	TRBD1	TGTGCCAGCAGATTGGGACAGGGTCGAGGGACCCAGCATTTT	CASRLGQGRGTQHF
TRBV7-9	TRBJ1-5	-	-	TGTGCCAGCAGCTTAGATTTCGGGGGACGGGGGAGTCAGCCCCAGCATTTT	CASSLDFGGRGSQPQHF
TRBV19	TRBJ1-5	-	TRBD1	TGTGCCAGTAGCAAGGACAGGGGTTTGCATCAGCCCCAGCATTTT	CASSKDRGLHQPQHF
TRBV7-6	TRBJ2-7	-	-	TGTGCCAGCAGCTTAGTCAACTACGAGCAGTACTTC	CASSLVNYEQYF
TRBV9	TRBJ1-1	once	TRBD1	TGTGCCAGCAGCAAACCCGCGCCCGGGACAGGGGGCCGGGTGGACACTGAAGCTTTCTTT	CASSKPAPGTGGRVDTEAFF
TRBV20-1	TRBJ1-2	once	-	TGCAGTGCTAATGACAGGGGCTACACCTTC	CSANDRGYTF
TRBV5-4	TRBJ1-4	-	TRBD1	TGTGCCAGCAACCGACAGGGGGTGGAAAAACTGTTTTTT	CASNRQGVEKLFF
TRBV30	TRBJ1-4	-	-	TGTGCCTGGAGTCCACCCGACCGACAGTCAACTAATGAAAAACTGTTTTTT	CAWSPPDRQSTNEKLFF
TRBV7-2	TRBJ1-2	-	-	TGTGCCAGCAGCTTAGCGGAGCATAACTATGGCTACACCTTC	CASSLAEHNYGYTF
TRBV6-6	TRBJ2-3	few	-	TGTGCCAGCAGGCTGGGGAGCGCCACAGATACGCAGTATTTT	CASRLGSATDTQYF
TRBV7-9	TRBJ1-4	-	-	TGTGCCAGCAGGGAGCCCGCCGGGGAAAAACTGTTTTTT	CASREPAGEKLFF
TRBV6-5	TRBJ1-2	-	-	TGTGCCAGCAGTACAGGGATGTATGGCTACACCTTC	CASSTGMYGYTF
TRBV7-2	TRBJ2-7	few	-	TGTTCCAACAACACGTCGGGATACGAGCAGTACTTC	CSNNTSGYEQYF
TRBV6-1	TRBJ1-3	-	-	TGTGCCAGCAAATTCCTTGGAAACACCATATATTTT	CASKFLGNTIYF
TRBV5-1	TRBJ2-4	-	TRBD2	TGCGCCAGCAGCTCAGGGACTAGCGGGAGTGGGGACATTCAGTACTTC	CASSSGTSGSGDIQYF
TRBV27	TRBJ1-1	-	TRBD1	TGTGCCAGCAGCGACAGGGGTTTCGAAGCTTTCTTT	CASSDRGFEAFF
TRBV7-2	TRBJ2-3	once	TRBD2	TGTGCCAGCAGCCGCGCTGCTAGCGGGAGTATTAATACGCAGTATTTT	CASSRAASGSINTQYF
TRBV7-9	TRBJ2-1	-	-	TGTGCCAGCAGCAGACAGGCTTACAATGAGCAGTTCTTC	CASSRQAYNEQFF
TRBV4-1	TRBJ2-7	-	TRBD2	TGCGCCAGCAGCCAAGATCAAAGCGGGAGGGTATACGAGCAGTACTTC	CASSQDQSGRVYEQYF
TRBV19	TRBJ1-1	few	-	TGTGCCAGTAGTTTGGGCAGGGGAGTTAACACTGAAGCTTTCTTT	CASSLGRGVNTEAFF
TRBV30	TRBJ2-4	-	-	TGTGCCTGGAGTACCCTAGGCCTGGACATTCAGTACTTC	CAWSTLGLDIQYF
TRBV6-5	TRBJ1-1	-	-	TGTGCCAGCAGTTATGGACAGACTAACACTGAAGCTTTCTTT	CASSYGQTNTEAFF
TRBV5-6	TRBJ2-5	-	-	TGTGCCAGCAGCGAGCGACTAGACCAAGAGACCCAGTACTTC	CASSERLDQETQYF
TRBV4-2	TRBJ2-7	-	-	TGTGCCAGCAGCCAAACACAGGGAGAGAGCTACGAGCAGTACTTC	CASSQTQGESYEQYF
TRBV4-2	TRBJ1-6	few	-	TGTGCCAGCAGCCAAGACTCCTTACCCCTCCACTTT	CASSQDSLPLHF
TRBV19	TRBJ1-2	-	-	TGTGCCAGTAGTATAGATCTGGGGGTTGGCTCAGGGGTGAAGAACTATGGCTACACCTTC	CASSIDLGVGSGVKNYGYTF
TRBV5-8	TRBJ1-6	-	-	TGTGCCAGCAGCAACTACCTACAGGCTTCTTATAATTCACCCCTCCACTTT	CASSNYLQASYNSPLHF
TRBV5-4	TRBJ1-2	-	-	TGTGCCAGCAGCGACTCAATAAGTCTAGCTAACTATGGCTACACCTTC	CASSDSISLANYGYTF
TRBV6-4	TRBJ2-3	-	TRBD2	TGTGCCAGCAGTGTAGAAACTAGCGGGGCGGATACGCAGTATTTT	CASSVETSGADTQYF
TRBV5-1	TRBJ2-3	-	-	TGCGCCAGCAGCTTGGATAATGCCTTACTAGTCGATACGCAGTATTTT	CASSLDNALLVDTQYF
TRBV5-1	TRBJ2-7	-	-	TGCGCCAGCAGCTTGATGGCGTTTCGGGACTACGAGCAGTACTTC	CASSLMAFRDYEQYF
TRBV30	TRBJ2-3	-	TRBD2	TGTGCCTGGAGTAGCCTGTCGGGGGAGGGGATGGATACGCAGTATTTT	CAWSSLSGEGMDTQYF
TRBV29-1	TRBJ2-2	-	-	TGCAGCGTTGAGGAGGGGACCACCGGGGAGCTGTTTTTT	CSVEEGTTGELFF
TRBV6-5	TRBJ2-5	-	-	TGTGCCAGCAGCCTGGACAGACCGTACCAAGAGACCCAGTACTTC	CASSLDRPYQETQYF
TRBV9	TRBJ1-3	-	-	TGTGCCAGCAGCGTCGGGAGGATGGGCGAAAACACCATATATTTT	CASSVGRMGENTIYF
TRBV13	TRBJ2-7	-	TRBD1	TGTGCCAGCAGCTCGGGTAGGACAGGCTTCTACGAGCAGTACTTC	CASSSGRTGFYEQYF
TRBV7-9	TRBJ1-5	-	-	TGTGCCAGCAGCCACGGGAGTAATCAGCCCCAGCATTTT	CASSHGSNQPQHF